This T cell receptor (beta chain) was sequenced for a study of CD8+CD57+ T cells in acquired aplastic anemia. The CDR3 sequence is 14 residues long. Germline assignment: CDR1 DFQATT and CDR2 SNEGSKA (reference sequence). Trimming took off 1 base at V and 0 bases at J, with 7 bases between the two ends. This clonotype appeared many times. The use of genomic DNA as template underpinned the TCR beta VDJ and CDR3 profiling. TCRdb analysed the reads with MiXCR anew, one entry per CDR3 protein. This sample has 150,000 to 200,000 distinct CDR3 sequences; 35% to 50% occur once, and the top ten carry under 3%.

The TCR comes from a human donor in good health. Sample: sorted CD4+, CD8+, or CD8+CD57+ T cells (not recorded which) from PBMCs. The rearrangement links TRBV20-1 to TRBJ1-3; unclear D gene. The CDR3 nucleotides are TGCAGTGCTAGAGGTCTCCTCTCTGGAAACACCATATATTTT. It codes for CSARGLLSGNTIYF.